This T cell receptor (beta chain) was documented in a study of blood T cell repertoires in COVID-19. Looking at the study overall: Samples of COVID-19 (acute and convalescent) were obtained from the United States, Italy and Spain. T cells, B-cell-depleted T cells, or PBMCs provided the cDNA or gDNA that served as material.

Per the germline V gene, CDR1 is MDHEN and CDR2 is SYDVKM. The length of the CDR3 is 16 residues. J was trimmed by 3 bases and V by 5 bases; bases with no gene match: 9. Per the original data handling: For nucleated cells, counts were estimated from reference gene primer amplification. The table came from immunoSEQ multiplex PCR; TCRdb's copy has only in-frame clones and leaves some out. V, J and clone size were drawn from that table, and D and trimming were deduced from the DNA. The data contain about 44,000 clones, 84% of them singletons. This chain joins TRBV28 and TRBJ1-5; 8 positions agree with TRBD1. The sample comprised peripheral blood. The TCR sequence derives from a human donor in a cohort sampled during active COVID-19. CDR3 coding DNA: TGTGCCAGCAGTGCCACAGGGGGGTTATTCAATCAGCCCCAGCATTTT. Its translation is CASSATGGLFNQPQHF.